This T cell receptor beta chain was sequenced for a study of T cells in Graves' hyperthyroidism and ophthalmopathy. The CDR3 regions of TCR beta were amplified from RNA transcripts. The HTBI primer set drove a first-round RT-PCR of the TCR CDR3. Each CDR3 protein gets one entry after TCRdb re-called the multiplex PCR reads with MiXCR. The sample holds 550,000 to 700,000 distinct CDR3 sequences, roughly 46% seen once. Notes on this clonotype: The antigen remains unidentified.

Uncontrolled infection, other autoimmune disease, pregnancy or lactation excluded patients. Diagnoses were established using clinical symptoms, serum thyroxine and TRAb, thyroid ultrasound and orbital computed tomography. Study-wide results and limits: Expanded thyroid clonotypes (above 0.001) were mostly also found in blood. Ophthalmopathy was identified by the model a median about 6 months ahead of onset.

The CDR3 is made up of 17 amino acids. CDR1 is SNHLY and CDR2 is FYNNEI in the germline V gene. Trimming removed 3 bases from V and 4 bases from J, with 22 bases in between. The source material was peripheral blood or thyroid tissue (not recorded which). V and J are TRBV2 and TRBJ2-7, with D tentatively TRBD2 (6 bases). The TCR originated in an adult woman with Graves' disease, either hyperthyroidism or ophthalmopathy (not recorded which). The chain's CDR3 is CASSDRGGETIGYEQYF. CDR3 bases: TGTGCCAGCAGTGATAGGGGCGGGGAGACGATAGGGTACGAGCAGTACTTC.